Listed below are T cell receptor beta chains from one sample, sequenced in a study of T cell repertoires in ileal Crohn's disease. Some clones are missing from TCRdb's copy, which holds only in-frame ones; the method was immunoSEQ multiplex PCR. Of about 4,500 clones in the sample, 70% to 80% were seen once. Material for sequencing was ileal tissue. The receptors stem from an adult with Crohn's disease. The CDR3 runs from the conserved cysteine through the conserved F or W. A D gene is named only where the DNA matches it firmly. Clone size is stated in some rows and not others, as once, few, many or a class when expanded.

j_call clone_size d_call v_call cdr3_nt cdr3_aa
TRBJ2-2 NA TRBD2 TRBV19 TGTGCCAGTAGTATATCCCCTTCGCGGGGGGGGAACACCGGGGAGCTGTTTTTT CASSISPSRGGNTGELFF
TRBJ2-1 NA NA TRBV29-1 TGCAGCGTGGGGCGTCAGTTGGAACAGTTCTTC CSVGRQLEQFF
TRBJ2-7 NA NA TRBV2 TGTGCCAGCAGTTTGACAGATACCTACGAGCAGTACTTC CASSLTDTYEQYF
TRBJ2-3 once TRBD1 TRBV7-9 TGTGCCGGAACGGACCCGGGACAGGGGGCCACAGATACGCAGTATTTT CAGTDPGQGATDTQYF
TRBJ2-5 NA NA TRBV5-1 TGCGCCAGCAGCAACCCTCTAGGGGAAGAGACCCAGTACTTC CASSNPLGEETQYF
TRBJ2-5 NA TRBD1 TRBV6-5 TGTGCCAGCACCCGGGGACAGGGAGGGGACCAGTACTTC CASTRGQGGDQYF
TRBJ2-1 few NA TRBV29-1 TGCAGCGTTGATCCTAGCGGAGGGGGCAATGAGCAGTTCTTC CSVDPSGGGNEQFF
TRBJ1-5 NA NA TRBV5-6 TGTGCCAGCAGGCACCCTGAGGGGGTAGACAGTGGTCAGCCCCAGCATTTT CASRHPEGVDSGQPQHF
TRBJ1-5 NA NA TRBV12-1 TGTGCCAGCATCCTCATCCCATCGGGGGGGCGCCGGCAGCCCCAGCATTTT CASILIPSGGRRQPQHF
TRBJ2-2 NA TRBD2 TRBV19 TGTGCCAGTATCGCGGGGGGGGATCAGACAAACACCGGGGAGCTGTTTTTT CASIAGGDQTNTGELFF
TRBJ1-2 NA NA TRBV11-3 TGTGCCAGCAGCTCAGGTCCCAATGACTATGGCTACACCTTC CASSSGPNDYGYTF
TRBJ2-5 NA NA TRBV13 TGTGCCAGCAGGCGGGACAGACAAGAGACCCAGTACTTC CASRRDRQETQYF
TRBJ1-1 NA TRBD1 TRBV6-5 TGTGCCAGCAGTTACTCTTTCACAGGGGGCGGCGCTGAAGCTTTCTTT CASSYSFTGGGAEAFF
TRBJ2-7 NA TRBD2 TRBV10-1 TGCGCCAGCAGCAAGCGGGAGGCCGACTACGAGCAGTACTTC CASSKREADYEQYF
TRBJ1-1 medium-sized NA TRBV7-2 TGTGCCAGCAGCTTGCACAGGGCCAAGAACACTGAAGCTTTCTTT CASSLHRAKNTEAFF
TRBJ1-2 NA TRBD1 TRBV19 TGTGCCAGTAGTAAGGACAGGGGGTACTATGGCTACACCTTC CASSKDRGYYGYTF
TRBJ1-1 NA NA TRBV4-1 TGTGCCAGCGGGAGGGTGGACACTGAAGCTTTCTTT CASGRVDTEAFF
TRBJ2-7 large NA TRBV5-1 TGCGCCAGCAGCTCTGGGGCAGGTCAAGGACGAGGGGACTTCTACGAGCAGTACTTC CASSSGAGQGRGDFYEQYF
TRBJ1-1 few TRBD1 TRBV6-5 TGTGCCAGCAGTACAGGGGGAGTTAGCACTGAAGCTTTCTTT CASSTGGVSTEAFF
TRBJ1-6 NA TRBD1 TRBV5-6 TGTGCCAGCAGCAGGACAGGGGGCGCTTATAATTCACCCCTCCACTTT CASSRTGGAYNSPLHF
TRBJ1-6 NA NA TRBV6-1 TGTGCCAGCAGTGAAGTCGATCGGGTCTATAATTCACCCCTCCACTTT CASSEVDRVYNSPLHF